This TCR beta chain derives from a study of blood T cells in healthy people across ages (dated by TCRdb to the mid-2010s). For context, the study as a whole: In model experiments, template switching captured roughly one uniquely barcoded TCR beta cDNA molecule for every two T cells. The study measured age-related changes in TCR beta repertoire diversity using deep sequencing normalized with unique cDNA molecular identifiers. Four age groups were formed from the donors: young (average approximately 17 years), middle-aged (approximately 39), aged (roughly 56) and long-lived (82). To avoid experimental bias, donors of different ages were randomly spread across the sequencing lanes. Using the same blood draw, the study looked at two additional independent replicas of 1 million unique cDNA reads for two donors, one aged 18 to 29 and the other aged 80 or older. What the work shows at the level of the full study, not this receptor alone: Compared with the aged group, more naive CD4+ T cells, fewer expanded clones and increased TCR diversity were shown by the long-lived group, suggesting age selection. There was a strong correlation between observed TCR beta diversity and the percentage of naive T cells measured by flow cytometry. The CMV infection status of donors was not known, potentially confounding age-related changes in expanded clonotypes. Estimates of total diversity from one million sequenced T cells were regarded as lower bounds and underestimates. Because profiling used bulk unsorted PBMCs, naive and antigen-experienced compartments could not be compared conclusively. As age increased, observed TCR beta diversity per million T cells dropped in a roughly linear way, and a significant reduction was already evident by age about 40.

The library was prepared using 5' RACE. Sequencing was performed on an Illumina HiSeq 2500. A second PCR of about 6 to 12 cycles was performed with a sample-barcoded 5' primer and a J-beta primer mix. A unique molecular identifier was introduced onto each TCR beta cDNA molecule by a template-switch 5' adaptor carrying 12 random nucleotides. Each sample yielded at least 3 million CDR3-containing paired-end reads. The Mint cDNA synthesis kit, primed by a TRBC-specific oligonucleotide, was used to synthesize first-strand cDNA from all RNA. After uracil-DNA glycosylase treatment, a first 18-cycle PCR used universal primers M1SS and BC2_uni_R on all cDNA. As for the authors' bioinformatics: Each sample was normalized by randomly selecting 1 million high-quality reads, each carrying a distinct molecular identifier. Instead of being binned into consensus sequences, reads that shared molecular identifiers were thrown out. MiTCR, set to a Q25 quality threshold and the strictest error-elimination algorithm, was used for CDR3 identification, clonotype clustering and error correction. A nonparametric unseen species model using Euler transformation provided a lower-bound estimate of total TCR beta diversity. In-frame beta chains were kept once TCRdb had trimmed the public reads at Q25 with fastp and called clones with MiXCR. Rows with a matching CDR3 protein are joined into one entry that keeps the most common DNA and genes. The V and J calls, along with clone size, are taken from TCRdb and not from the paper's own processing. Here the sample has more than 500,000 distinct CDR3 sequences; roughly 29% occur a single time. The biggest ten clones account for roughly 18% of the sample.

The roughly 42 donors, aged about 6 to 95 years, were systemically healthy Caucasian individuals from Russia. About 10 milliliters of peripheral blood were collected from each donor into EDTA-treated Vacutainer tubes. Ficoll-Paque density-gradient centrifugation was used to isolate PBMCs, with at least 7 million obtained per sample. Total RNA was extracted from PBMCs with Trizol reagent, with at least 6 micrograms obtained per sample. The percentages of naive CD45RAhigh/CD27high T cells were determined by flow cytometry on a PBMC aliquot from every donor. As concerns this clonotype: No cognate antigen has been identified for it. No much larger clone exists at a distance of one base, and base qualities are not known.

From the cysteine up to the phenylalanine, the CDR3 has a length of 13 residues. The kept DNA is CDR3 alone, 39 bases in frame from the first base. A distance of 5 bases separates the germline ends of V and J, which lose 3 bases and 3 bases respectively. CDR1 and CDR2, looked up from the germline V gene, are SGHDN and FVKESK. The sequencing sample was made of blood. In this chain, TRBV14 is recombined with TRBJ1-4; confidence is insufficient to name the D gene. This clonotype was sampled from a woman between 70 and 85 years old in good health. The sequenced DNA is TGTGCCAGCAGCCAGCAGCCTAATGAAAAACTGTTTTTT. It is translated as CASSQQPNEKLFF.